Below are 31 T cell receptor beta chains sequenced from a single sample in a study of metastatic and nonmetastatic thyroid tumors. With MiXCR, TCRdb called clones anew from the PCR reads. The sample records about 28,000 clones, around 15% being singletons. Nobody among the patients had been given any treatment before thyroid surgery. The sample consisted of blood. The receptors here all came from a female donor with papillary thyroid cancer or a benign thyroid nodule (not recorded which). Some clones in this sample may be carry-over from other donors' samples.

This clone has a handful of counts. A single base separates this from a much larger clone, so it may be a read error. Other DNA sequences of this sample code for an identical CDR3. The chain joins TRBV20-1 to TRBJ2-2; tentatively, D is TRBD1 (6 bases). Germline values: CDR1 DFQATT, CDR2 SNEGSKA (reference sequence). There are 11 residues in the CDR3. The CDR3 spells CSVRERDKLFF. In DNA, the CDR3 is TGCAGTGTTAGAGAAAGGGACAAGTTGTTTTTT.

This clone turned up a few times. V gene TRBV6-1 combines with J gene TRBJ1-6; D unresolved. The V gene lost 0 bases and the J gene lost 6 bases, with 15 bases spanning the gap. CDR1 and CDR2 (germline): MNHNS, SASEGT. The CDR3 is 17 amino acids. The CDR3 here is CASSEAMASGTNSPLHF. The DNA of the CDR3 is TGTGCCAGCAGTGAAGCGATGGCTTCTGGCACTAATTCACCCCTCCACTTT.

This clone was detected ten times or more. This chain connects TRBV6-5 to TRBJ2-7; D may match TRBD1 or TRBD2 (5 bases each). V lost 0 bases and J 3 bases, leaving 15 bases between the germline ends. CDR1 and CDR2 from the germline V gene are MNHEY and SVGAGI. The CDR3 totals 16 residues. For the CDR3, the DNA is TGTGCCAGCAGTTACTCGAGGGCGAGGGGTAGCTACGAGCAGTACTTC. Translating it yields CASSYSRARGSYEQYF.

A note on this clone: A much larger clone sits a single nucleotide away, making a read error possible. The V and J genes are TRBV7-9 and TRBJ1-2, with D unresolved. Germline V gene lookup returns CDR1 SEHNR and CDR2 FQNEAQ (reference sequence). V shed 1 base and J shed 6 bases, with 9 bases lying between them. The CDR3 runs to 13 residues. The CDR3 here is CASSLGWPHGYTF. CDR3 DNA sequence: TGTGCCAGCAGCTTAGGGTGGCCCCATGGCTACACCTTC.

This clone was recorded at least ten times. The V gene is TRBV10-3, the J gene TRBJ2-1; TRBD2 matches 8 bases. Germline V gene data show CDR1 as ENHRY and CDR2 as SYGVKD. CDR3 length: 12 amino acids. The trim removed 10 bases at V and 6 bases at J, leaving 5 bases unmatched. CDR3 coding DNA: TGTGCCACTCGGGGGGGGATCAATGAGCAGTTCTTC. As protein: CATRGGINEQFF.

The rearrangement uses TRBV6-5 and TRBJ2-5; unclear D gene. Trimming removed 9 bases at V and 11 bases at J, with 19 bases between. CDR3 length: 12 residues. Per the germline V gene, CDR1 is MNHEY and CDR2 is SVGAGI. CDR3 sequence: CARSATVVEQYF. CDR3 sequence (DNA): TGTGCCAGATCGGCTACCGTCGTGGAACAGTACTTC.

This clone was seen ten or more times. CDR3 coding DNA: TGTGCCAGCAGCTCGGGCCACGAGCAGTACTTC. Amino acid sequence: CASSSGHEQYF. The genes are TRBV7-6 and TRBJ2-7, with no clear D. The CDR3 is 11 residues long. Germline-derived CDR1 and CDR2 are SGHVS and FNYEAQ. V shed 4 bases and J shed 5 bases, with 6 bases lying between them.

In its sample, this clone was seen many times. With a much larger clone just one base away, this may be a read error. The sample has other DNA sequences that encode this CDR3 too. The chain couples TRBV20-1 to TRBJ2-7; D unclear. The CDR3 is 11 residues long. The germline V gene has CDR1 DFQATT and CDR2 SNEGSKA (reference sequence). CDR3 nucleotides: TGCAGCGCTAGAGATGGATACGAGCAGTACTTC. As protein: CSARDGYEQYF.

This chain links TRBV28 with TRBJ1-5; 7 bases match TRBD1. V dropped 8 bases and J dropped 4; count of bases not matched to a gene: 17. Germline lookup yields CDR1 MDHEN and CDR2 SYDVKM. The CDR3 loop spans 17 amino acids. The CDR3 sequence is CASDPWGVDRDNQPQHF. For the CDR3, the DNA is TGTGCCAGCGACCCTTGGGGGGTTGACAGGGATAATCAGCCCCAGCATTTT.

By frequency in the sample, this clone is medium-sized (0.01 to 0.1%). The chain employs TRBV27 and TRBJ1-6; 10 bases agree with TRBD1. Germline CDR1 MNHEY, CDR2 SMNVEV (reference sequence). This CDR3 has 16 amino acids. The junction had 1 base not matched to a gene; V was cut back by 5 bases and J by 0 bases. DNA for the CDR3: TGTGCCAGCAGTGACAGGGGGCACTCCTATAATTCACCCCTCCACTTT. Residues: CASSDRGHSYNSPLHF.

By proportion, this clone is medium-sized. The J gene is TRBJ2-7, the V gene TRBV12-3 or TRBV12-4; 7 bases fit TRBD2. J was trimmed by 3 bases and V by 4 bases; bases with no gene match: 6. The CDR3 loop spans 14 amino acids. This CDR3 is CASSYSSGLYEQYF. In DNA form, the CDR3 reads TGTGCCAGCAGTTACTCTAGCGGCCTCTACGAGCAGTACTTC.

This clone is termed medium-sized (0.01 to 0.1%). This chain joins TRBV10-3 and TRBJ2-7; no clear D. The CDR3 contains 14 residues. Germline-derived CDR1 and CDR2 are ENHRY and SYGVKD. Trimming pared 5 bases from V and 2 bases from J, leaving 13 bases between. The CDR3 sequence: CAISTGVFPYEQYF. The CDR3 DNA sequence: TGTGCCATCAGTACTGGAGTCTTTCCCTACGAGCAGTACTTC.

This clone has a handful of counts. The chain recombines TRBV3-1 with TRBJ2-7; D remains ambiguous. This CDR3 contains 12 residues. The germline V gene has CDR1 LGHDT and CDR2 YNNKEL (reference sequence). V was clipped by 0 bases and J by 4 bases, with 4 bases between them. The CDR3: CASSQDGYEQYF. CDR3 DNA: TGTGCCAGCAGCCAAGATGGGTACGAGCAGTACTTC.

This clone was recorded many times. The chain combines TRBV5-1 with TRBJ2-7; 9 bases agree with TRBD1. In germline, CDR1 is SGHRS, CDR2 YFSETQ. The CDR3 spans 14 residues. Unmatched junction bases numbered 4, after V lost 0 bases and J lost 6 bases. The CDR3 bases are TGCGCCAGCAGCTTGGTGGACAGGGGTGGCGAGCAGTACTTC. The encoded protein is CASSLVDRGGEQYF.

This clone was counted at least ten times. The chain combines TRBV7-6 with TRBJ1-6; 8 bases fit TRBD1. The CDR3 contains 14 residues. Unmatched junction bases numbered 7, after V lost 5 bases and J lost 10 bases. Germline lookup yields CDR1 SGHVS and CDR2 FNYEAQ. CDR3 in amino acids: CASSRRTGLSPLHF. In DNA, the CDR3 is TGTGCCAGCAGCCGACGGACAGGGCTCTCACCCCTCCACTTT.

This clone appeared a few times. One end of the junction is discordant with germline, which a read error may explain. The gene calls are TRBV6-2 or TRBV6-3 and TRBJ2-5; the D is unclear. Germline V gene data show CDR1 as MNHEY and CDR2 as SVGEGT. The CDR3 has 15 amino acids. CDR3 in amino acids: CASSALDRLAETQYF. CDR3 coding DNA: TGTGCTAGCAGTGCTCTGGACCGCCTCGCAGAGACCCAGTACTTC.

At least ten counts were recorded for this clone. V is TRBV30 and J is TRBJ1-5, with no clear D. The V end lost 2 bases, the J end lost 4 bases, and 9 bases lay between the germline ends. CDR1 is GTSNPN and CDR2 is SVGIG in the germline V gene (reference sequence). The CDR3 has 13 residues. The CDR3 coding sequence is TGTGCCTGGAGTCGGGCGGAGAATCAGCCCCAGCATTTT. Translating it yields CAWSRAENQPQHF.

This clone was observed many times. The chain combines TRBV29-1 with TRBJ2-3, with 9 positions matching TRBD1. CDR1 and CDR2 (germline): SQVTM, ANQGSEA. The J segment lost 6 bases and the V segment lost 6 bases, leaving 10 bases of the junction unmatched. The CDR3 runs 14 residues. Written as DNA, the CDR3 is TGCAGCGTATCGTCTGGACAGGGGTTCGATACGCAGTATTTT. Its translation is CSVSSGQGFDTQYF.

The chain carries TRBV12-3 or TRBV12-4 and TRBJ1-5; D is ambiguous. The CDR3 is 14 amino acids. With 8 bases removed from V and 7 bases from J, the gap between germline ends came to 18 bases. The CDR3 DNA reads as TGTGCCAGCCGATCTACATGTGGCGAACAGCCCCAGCATTTT. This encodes CASRSTCGEQPQHF.

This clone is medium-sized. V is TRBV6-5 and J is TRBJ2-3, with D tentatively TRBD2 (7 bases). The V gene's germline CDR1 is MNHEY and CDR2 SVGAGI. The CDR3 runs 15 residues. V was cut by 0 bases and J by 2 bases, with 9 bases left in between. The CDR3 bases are TGTGCCAGCAGTTACTCCGGGGGGCTCACAGATACGCAGTATTTT. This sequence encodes CASSYSGGLTDTQYF.

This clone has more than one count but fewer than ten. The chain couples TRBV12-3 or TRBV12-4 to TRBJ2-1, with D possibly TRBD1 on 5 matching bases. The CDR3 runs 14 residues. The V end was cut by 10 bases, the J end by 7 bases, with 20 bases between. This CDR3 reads CAIGPQVAGNEQFF. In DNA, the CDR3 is TGTGCCATCGGCCCACAGGTGGCAGGGAATGAGCAGTTCTTC.

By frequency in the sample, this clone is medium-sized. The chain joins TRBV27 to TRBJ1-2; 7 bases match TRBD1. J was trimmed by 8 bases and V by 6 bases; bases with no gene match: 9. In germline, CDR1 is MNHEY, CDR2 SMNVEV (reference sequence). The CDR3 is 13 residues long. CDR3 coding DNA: TGTGCCAGCAGGACACTCGACAGGGCGGGCTACACCTTC. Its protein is CASRTLDRAGYTF.

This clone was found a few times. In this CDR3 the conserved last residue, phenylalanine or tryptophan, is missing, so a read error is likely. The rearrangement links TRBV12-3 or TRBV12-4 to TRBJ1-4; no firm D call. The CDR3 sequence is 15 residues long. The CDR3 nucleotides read TGTGCCAGCAGTTTACGGGGTGCAACTAATGAGAAACTGTTTTCT. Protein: CASSLRGATNEKLFS.

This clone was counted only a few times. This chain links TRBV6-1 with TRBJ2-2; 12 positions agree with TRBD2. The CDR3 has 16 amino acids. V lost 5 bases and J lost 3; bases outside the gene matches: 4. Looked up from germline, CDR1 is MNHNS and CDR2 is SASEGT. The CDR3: CASSSPSGRDTGELFF. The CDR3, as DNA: TGTGCCAGCAGTTCCCCTAGCGGGAGGGACACCGGGGAGCTGTTTTTT.

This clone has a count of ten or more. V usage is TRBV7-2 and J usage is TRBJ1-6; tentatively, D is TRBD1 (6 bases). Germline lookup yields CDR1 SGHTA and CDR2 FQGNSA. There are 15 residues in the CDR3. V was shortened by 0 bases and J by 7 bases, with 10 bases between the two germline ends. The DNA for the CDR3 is TGTGCCAGCAGCTTAGCCCGAGACAGGAATTCACCCCTCCACTTT. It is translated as CASSLARDRNSPLHF. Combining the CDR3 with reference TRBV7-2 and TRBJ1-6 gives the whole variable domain GAGVSQSPSNKVTEKGKDVELRCDPISGHTALYWYRQSLGQGLEFLIYFQGNSAPDKSGLPSDRFSAERTGGSVSTLTIQRTQQEDSAVYLCASSLARDRNSPLHFGNGTRLTVT.

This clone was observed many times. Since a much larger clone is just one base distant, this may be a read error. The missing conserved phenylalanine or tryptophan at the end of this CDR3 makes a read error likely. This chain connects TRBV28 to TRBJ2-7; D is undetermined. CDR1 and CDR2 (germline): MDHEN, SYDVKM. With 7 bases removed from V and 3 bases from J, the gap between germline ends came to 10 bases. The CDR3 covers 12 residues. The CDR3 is CASNGQDYEQYS. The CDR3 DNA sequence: TGTGCCAGCAACGGCCAGGACTACGAGCAGTACTCC.

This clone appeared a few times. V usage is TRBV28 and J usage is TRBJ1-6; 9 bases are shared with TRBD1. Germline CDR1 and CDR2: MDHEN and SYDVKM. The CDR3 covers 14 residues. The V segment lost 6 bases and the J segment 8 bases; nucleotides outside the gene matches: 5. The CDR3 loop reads CASSSGQGHSPLHF. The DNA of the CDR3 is TGTGCCAGCAGCTCGGGACAGGGACATTCACCCCTCCACTTT.

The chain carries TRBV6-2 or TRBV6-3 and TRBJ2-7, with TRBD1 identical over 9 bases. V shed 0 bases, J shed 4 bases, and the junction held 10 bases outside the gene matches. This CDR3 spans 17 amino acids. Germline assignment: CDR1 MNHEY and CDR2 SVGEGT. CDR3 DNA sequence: TGTGCCAGCAGTTACTCGGGCGGGACAGGGATATTGTACGAGCAGTACTTC. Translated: CASSYSGGTGILYEQYF.

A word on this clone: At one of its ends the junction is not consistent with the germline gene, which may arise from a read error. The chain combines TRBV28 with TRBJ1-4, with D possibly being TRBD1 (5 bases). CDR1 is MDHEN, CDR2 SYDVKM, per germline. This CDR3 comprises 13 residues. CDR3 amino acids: CASGQTANDKLFF. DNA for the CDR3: TGTGCTAGCGGCCAGACAGCTAATGATAAACTGTTTTTT.

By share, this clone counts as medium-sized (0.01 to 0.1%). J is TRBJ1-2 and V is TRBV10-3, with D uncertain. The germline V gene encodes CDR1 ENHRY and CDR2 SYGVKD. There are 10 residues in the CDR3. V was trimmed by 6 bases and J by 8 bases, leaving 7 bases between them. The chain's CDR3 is CAIREEGYTF. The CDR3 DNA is TGTGCCATCAGGGAAGAAGGCTACACCTTC.

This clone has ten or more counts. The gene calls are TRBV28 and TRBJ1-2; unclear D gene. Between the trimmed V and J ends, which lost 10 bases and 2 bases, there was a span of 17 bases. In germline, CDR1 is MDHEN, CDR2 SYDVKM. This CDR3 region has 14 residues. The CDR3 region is CAIRRPLNNYGYTF. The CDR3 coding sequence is TGTGCCATAAGGCGGCCTTTAAACAACTATGGCTACACCTTC.